These 18 T cell receptor beta chains came from one sample sequenced in a study of Ad26.COV2.S vaccination and SARS-CoV-2 variants (dated by TCRdb to the early 2020s). Library creation used the immunoSEQ multiplex PCR assay. Here the immuneACCESS table is served through TCRdb, limited to in-frame sequences with V and J called. Missing clones are a known gap in these copies; in checked studies unresolved V genes cover under half, and the rest lacks a known reason. The sample includes around 340,000 clones, with roughly nine tenths observed a single time. The ten largest clones capture around 6.1% of the sample. The treatment or condition label for this specimen denotes: some 20 received Ad26.COV2.S at low or high dose, single or two shots; about 5 received placebo; per-sample allocation not given. For vaccine and placebo recipients, the sequenced repertoires came from samples collected on day 63 after the first injection.

The specimen comprised peripheral blood, sampled in a trial of Ad26.COV2.S vaccine versus placebo. The receptors were gathered from a person between 18 and 65 years old who received the Ad26.COV2.S COVID-19 vaccine or a placebo.

J is TRBJ1-1 and V is TRBV3-1 (or the pseudogene TRBV3-2); TRBD1 agrees at 7 bases. The germline CDR1 and CDR2 sequences are LGHDT and YNNKEL (reference sequence). V lost 8 bases and J lost 0; bases outside the gene matches: 9. This CDR3 region has 15 residues. CDR3 loop: CASAGDSSLNTEAFF. In DNA, the CDR3 is TGTGCCAGCGCAGGGGACAGCTCCTTGAACACTGAAGCTTTCTTT.

The sample holds one count of this clone. The chain has TRBV4-3 and TRBJ2-7, with D maybe TRBD1 (6 bases). CDR3 length equals 14 residues. Between the trimmed V and J ends, which lost 0 bases and 5 bases, there was a span of 11 bases. Germline lookup yields CDR1 LGHNA and CDR2 YSLEER. In DNA, the CDR3 is TGCGCCAGCAGCCAAGACTCAGGGGTGGACGAGCAGTACTTC. Its protein product is CASSQDSGVDEQYF.

This chain connects TRBV7-2 to TRBJ1-2, with D unclear. Trimming took 1 base from V and 0 from J, leaving 6 bases between them. The CDR3 has 14 residues. Germline V gives CDR1 SGHTA, CDR2 FQGNSA. The CDR3 loop reads CASSLESSNYGYTF. CDR3 nucleotide sequence: TGTGCCAGCAGCTTAGAGTCCTCTAACTATGGCTACACCTTC.

The J gene is TRBJ1-1, the V gene TRBV25-1, with D uncertain. Germline CDR1 reads MGHDK; CDR2 reads SYGVNS. The CDR3 extends over 15 amino acids. With 1 base removed from V and 1 base from J, the gap between germline ends came to 10 bases. DNA of the CDR3: TGTGCCAGCAGTGAATTTTCGACGGAGAACACTGAAGCTTTCTTT. Encoded protein: CASSEFSTENTEAFF.

This sequence joins TRBV19 and TRBJ2-7; D is perhaps TRBD1 or TRBD2 (6 bases each). CDR3 length: 15 amino acids. Per germline, CDR1 LNHDA and CDR2 SQIVND (reference sequence). V lost 1 base and J lost 2, with 12 bases in between. CDR3 protein: CASSIGGAYTYEQYF. The CDR3 nucleotides are TGTGCCAGTAGTATAGGGGGGGCCTATACCTACGAGCAGTACTTC.

The chain links TRBV6-4 to TRBJ2-3; TRBD2 might be the D (5 bases). The CDR3 contains 16 residues. Between the trimmed V and J ends, which lost 0 bases and 0 bases, there was a span of 10 bases. The germline V gene has CDR1 MRHNA and CDR2 SNTAGT. DNA of the CDR3: TGTGCCAGCAGTGACTCGTGGACGGGGAGCACAGATACGCAGTATTTT. It is translated as CASSDSWTGSTDTQYF.

This chain uses TRBV2 with TRBJ2-3; D is possibly TRBD2 (5 bases). The CDR3 runs to 14 residues. Trimming removed 3 bases at V and 3 bases at J, with 10 bases between. The germline gives CDR1 SNHLY, CDR2 FYNNEI. The CDR3 sequence is CASSDEGRTDTQYF. The CDR3 DNA reads as TGTGCCAGCAGTGACGAGGGAAGGACAGATACGCAGTATTTT.

This clone was seen just once. V and J are TRBV7-9 and TRBJ1-2, with a tentative D call TRBD1 (5 bases). This CDR3 is 19 amino acids long. Trimming cost V 2 bases and J 8 bases, with 30 bases left between them. The germline V gene has CDR1 SEHNR and CDR2 FQNEAQ (reference sequence). The CDR3 nucleotides are TGTGCCAGCAGCTTATTGGTGGTTACGCCGGCCTTGGGGGACGGGGGCTACACCTTC. Amino acid sequence: CASSLLVVTPALGDGGYTF.

CDR3 DNA sequence: TGTGCCAGCAGTGCCACCCTTCAGGCTCCGATCTATGGCTACACCTTC. Amino acid sequence: CASSATLQAPIYGYTF. The chain employs TRBV6-4 and TRBJ1-2, with D unclear. CDR3 size: 16 residues. Trimming stripped 4 bases from V and 4 bases from J, with 19 bases between. Germline lookup yields CDR1 MRHNA and CDR2 SNTAGT.

This chain links TRBV28 with TRBJ2-1; D not resolved. This CDR3 has 15 residues. Deletions cut 3 bases from V and 0 bases from J, with 9 bases between. Germline CDR1 MDHEN, CDR2 SYDVKM. CDR3 bases: TGTGCCAGCAGTTTCCCCCAGAGCTCCTACAATGAGCAGTTCTTC. Translated: CASSFPQSSYNEQFF.

This clone was recorded only once. V usage is TRBV5-4 and J usage is TRBJ1-1; D possibly corresponds to TRBD1 (6 bases). The CDR3 sequence is 14 residues long. The V end lost 2 bases, the J end lost 8 bases, and 16 bases lay between the germline ends. Germline V gives CDR1 SGHNT, CDR2 YYREEE (reference sequence). CDR3 sequence: CASSLQGSSREAFF. The CDR3 coding sequence is TGTGCCAGCAGCTTACAGGGATCCTCGCGGGAAGCTTTCTTT.

The chain links TRBV6-2 or TRBV6-3 to TRBJ2-1; no clear D. The CDR3 totals 11 residues. V lost 5 bases and J lost 2, with 1 base in between. The germline gives CDR1 MNHEY, CDR2 SVGEGT. The CDR3 coding sequence is TGTGCCAGCAGTCCCTACAATGAGCAGTTCTTC. It is translated as CASSPYNEQFF.

The chain couples TRBV5-1 to TRBJ2-1; D might be TRBD2 (6 bases). Germline V lookup: CDR1 SGHRS, CDR2 YFSETQ. The CDR3 totals 15 residues. Trimming cost V 0 bases and J 5 bases, with 12 bases left between them. This CDR3 reads CASSLEAAGNNEQFF. The CDR3, as DNA: TGCGCCAGCAGCTTGGAGGCGGCGGGGAACAATGAGCAGTTCTTC.

The chain combines TRBV7-9 with TRBJ1-6, with a possible D match to TRBD1 (6 bases). The germline gives CDR1 SEHNR, CDR2 FQNEAQ (reference sequence). V dropped 2 bases and J dropped 3 bases, with 11 bases sitting between them. The CDR3 length is 16 residues. The CDR3 reads CASSLRGGRYNSPLHF. The DNA for the CDR3 is TGTGCCAGCAGCTTACGAGGGGGTCGCTATAATTCACCCCTCCACTTT.

This clone was seen only once. The chain has TRBV5-4 and TRBJ2-1, with D possibly TRBD2 on 6 matching bases. Germline CDR1 reads SGHNT; CDR2 reads YYREEE (reference sequence). The CDR3 consists of 13 residues. The V end lost 4 bases, the J end lost 10 bases, and 15 bases lay between the germline ends. The CDR3 DNA reads TGTGCCAGCAGCACCGGAGGAGGGTACGAGCAGTTCTTC. This encodes CASSTGGGYEQFF.

CDR3 amino acids: CASSLAGTNIQYF. Here the CDR3 DNA reads TGCGCCAGCAGCTTAGCGGGGACAAACATTCAGTACTTC. The chain employs TRBV5-1 and TRBJ2-4; the match to TRBD2 covers 7 bases. Looked up from germline, CDR1 is SGHRS and CDR2 is YFSETQ. J gave up 6 bases and V 2 bases, and 2 bases lay outside the gene matches. CDR3 length: 13 residues. Full variable domain (remainder filled in from reference TRBV5-1 and TRBJ2-4): KAGVTQTPRYLIKTRGQQVTLSCSPISGHRSVSWYQQTPGQGLQFLFEYFSETQRNKGNFPGRFSGRQFSNSRSEMNVSTLELGDSALYLCASSLAGTNIQYFGAGTRLSVL.

V usage is TRBV28 and J usage is TRBJ1-1, with D maybe TRBD1 (6 bases). Germline-derived CDR1 and CDR2 are MDHEN and SYDVKM. The CDR3 covers 14 residues. Trimming took off 3 bases at V and 8 bases at J, with 16 bases between the two ends. CDR3 in DNA: TGTGCCAGCAGTTTCTTGGACAGCACTTGGGAAGCTTTCTTT. Amino acid sequence: CASSFLDSTWEAFF.

This clone occurred once. The chain carries TRBV5-1 and TRBJ2-3, with 8 bases fitting TRBD2. The germline gives CDR1 SGHRS, CDR2 YFSETQ. J was trimmed by 3 bases and V by 3 bases; bases with no gene match: 9. The CDR3 runs 16 residues. As DNA, the CDR3 is TGCGCCAGCAGCTCCTCTCTAGCGGGTGCTACAGATACGCAGTATTTT. As protein: CASSSSLAGATDTQYF.